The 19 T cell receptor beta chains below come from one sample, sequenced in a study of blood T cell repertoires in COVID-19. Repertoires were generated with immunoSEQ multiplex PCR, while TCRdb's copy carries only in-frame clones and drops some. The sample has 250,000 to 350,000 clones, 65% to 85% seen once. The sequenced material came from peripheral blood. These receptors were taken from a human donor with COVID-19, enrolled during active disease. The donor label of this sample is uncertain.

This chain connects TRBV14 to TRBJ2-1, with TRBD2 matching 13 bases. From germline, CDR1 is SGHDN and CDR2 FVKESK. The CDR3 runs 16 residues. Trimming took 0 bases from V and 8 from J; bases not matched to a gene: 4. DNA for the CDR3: TGTGCCAGCAGCCAAGAAGGGACTAGCGGGATCTATGAGCAGTTCTTC. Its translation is CASSQEGTSGIYEQFF.

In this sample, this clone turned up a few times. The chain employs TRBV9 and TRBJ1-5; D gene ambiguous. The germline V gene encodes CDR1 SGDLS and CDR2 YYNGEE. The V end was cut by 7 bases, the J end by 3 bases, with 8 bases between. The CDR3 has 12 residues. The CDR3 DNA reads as TGTGCCAGCGGGCAGGTCAATCAGCCCCAGCATTTT. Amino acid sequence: CASGQVNQPQHF.

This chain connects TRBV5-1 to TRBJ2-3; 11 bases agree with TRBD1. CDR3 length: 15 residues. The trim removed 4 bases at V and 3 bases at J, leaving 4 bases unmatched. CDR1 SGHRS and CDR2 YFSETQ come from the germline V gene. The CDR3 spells CASSEGQGETDTQYF. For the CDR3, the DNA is TGCGCCAGCAGCGAGGGACAGGGGGAGACAGATACGCAGTATTTT. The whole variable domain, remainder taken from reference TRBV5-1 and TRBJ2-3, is KAGVTQTPRYLIKTRGQQVTLSCSPISGHRSVSWYQQTPGQGLQFLFEYFSETQRNKGNFPGRFSGRQFSNSRSEMNVSTLELGDSALYLCASSEGQGETDTQYFGPGTRLTVL.

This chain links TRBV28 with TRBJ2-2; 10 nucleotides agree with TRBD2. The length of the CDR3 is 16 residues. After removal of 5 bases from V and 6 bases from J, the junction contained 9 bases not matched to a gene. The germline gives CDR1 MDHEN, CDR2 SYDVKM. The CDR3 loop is CASSLQTAGGAGELFF. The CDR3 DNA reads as TGTGCCAGCAGTCTCCAGACAGCGGGAGGGGCCGGGGAGCTGTTTTTT.

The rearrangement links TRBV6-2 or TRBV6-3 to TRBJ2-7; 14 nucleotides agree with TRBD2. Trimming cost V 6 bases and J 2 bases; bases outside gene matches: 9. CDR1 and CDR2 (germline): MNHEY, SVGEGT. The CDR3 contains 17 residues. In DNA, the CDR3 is TGTGCCAGCAGCCCTCCGGGACTAGCGGGAGTAGCCTACGAGCAGTACTTC. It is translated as CASSPPGLAGVAYEQYF.

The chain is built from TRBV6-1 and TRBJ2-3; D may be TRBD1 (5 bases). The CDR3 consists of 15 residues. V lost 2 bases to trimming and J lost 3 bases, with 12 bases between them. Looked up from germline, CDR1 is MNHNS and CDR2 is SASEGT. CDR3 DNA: TGTGCCAGCAGTGAATCCCAGGGTGCGACAGATACGCAGTATTTT. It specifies CASSESQGATDTQYF.

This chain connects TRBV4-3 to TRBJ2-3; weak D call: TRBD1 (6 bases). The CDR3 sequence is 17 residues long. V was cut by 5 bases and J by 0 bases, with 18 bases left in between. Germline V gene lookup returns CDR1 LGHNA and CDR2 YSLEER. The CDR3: CASSYRQDSISTDTQYF. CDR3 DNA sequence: TGCGCCAGCAGCTACAGACAGGACTCAATAAGCACAGATACGCAGTATTTT.

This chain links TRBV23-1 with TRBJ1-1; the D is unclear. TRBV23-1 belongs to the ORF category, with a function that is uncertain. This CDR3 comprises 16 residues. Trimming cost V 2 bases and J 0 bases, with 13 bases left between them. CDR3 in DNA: TGCGCCAGCAGTCAACCCGGGGTCGCTTTGAACACTGAAGCTTTCTTT. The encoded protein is CASSQPGVALNTEAFF.

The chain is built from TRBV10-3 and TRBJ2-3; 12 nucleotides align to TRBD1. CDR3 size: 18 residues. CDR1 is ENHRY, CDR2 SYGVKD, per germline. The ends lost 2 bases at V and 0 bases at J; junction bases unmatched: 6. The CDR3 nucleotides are TGTGCCATCAGTGAGGTTGGGGGACAGGGGGCTAGCACAGATACGCAGTATTTT. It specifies CAISEVGGQGASTDTQYF.

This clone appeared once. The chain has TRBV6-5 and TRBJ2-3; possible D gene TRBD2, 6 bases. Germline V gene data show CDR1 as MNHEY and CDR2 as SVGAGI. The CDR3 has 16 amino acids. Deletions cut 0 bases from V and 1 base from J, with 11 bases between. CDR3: CASSYSVGRRTDTQYF. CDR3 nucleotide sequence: TGTGCCAGCAGTTACTCGGTAGGGAGGCGCACAGATACGCAGTATTTT.

The CDR3 sequence is CASRVLAVLTDTQYF. CDR3 in DNA: TGCGCCAGCAGGGTCTTAGCGGTACTCACAGATACGCAGTATTTT. The gene calls are TRBV5-1 and TRBJ2-3; D may be TRBD2 (6 bases). Germline V lookup: CDR1 SGHRS, CDR2 YFSETQ. Trimming shortened V by 5 bases and J by 2 bases, and 15 bases separated the two germline ends. This CDR3 has 15 residues. Full variable domain (rest looked up from reference TRBV5-1 and TRBJ2-3): KAGVTQTPRYLIKTRGQQVTLSCSPISGHRSVSWYQQTPGQGLQFLFEYFSETQRNKGNFPGRFSGRQFSNSRSEMNVSTLELGDSALYLCASRVLAVLTDTQYFGPGTRLTVL.

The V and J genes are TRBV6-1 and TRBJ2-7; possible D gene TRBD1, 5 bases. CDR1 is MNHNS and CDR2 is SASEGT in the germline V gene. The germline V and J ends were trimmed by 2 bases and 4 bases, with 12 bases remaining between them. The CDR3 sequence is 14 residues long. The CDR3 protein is CASSEQGVLYEQYF. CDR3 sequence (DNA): TGTGCCAGCAGTGAACAGGGCGTTTTATACGAGCAGTACTTC.

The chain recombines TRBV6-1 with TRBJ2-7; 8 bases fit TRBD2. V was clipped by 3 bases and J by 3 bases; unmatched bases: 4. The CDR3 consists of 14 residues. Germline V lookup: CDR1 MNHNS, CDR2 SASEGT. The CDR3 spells CASSEGLGIYEQYF. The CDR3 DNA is TGTGCCAGCAGTGAGGGACTAGGTATCTACGAGCAGTACTTC.

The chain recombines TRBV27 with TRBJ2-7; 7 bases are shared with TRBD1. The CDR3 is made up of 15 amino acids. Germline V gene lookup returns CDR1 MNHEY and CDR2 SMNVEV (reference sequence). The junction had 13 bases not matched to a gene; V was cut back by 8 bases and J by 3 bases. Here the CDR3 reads CASPSGQATGYEQYF. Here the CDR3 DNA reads TGTGCCAGCCCTTCCGGACAGGCGACTGGCTACGAGCAGTACTTC.

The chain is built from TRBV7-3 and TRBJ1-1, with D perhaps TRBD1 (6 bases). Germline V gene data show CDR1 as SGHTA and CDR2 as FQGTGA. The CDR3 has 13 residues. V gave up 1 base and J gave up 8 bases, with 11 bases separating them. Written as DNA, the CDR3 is TGTGCCAGCAGCTTAATGGCGGGGGCCGAAGCTTTCTTT. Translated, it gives CASSLMAGAEAFF.

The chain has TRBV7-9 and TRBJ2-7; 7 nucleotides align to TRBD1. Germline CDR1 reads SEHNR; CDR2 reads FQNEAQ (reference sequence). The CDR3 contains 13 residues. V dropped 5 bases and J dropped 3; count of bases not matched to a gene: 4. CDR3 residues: CASSHDRVYEQYF. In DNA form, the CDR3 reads TGTGCCAGCAGCCATGACAGGGTCTACGAGCAGTACTTC.

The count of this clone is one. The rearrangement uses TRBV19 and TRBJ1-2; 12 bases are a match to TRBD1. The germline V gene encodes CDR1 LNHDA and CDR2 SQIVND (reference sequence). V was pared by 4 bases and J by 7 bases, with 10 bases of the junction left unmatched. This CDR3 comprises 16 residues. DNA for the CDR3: TGTGCCAGTAGTAAACGTTCGGGACAGGGGGCTAGTGGCTACACCTTC. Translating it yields CASSKRSGQGASGYTF.

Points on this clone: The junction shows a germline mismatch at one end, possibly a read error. This chain's CDR3 is CASSWAIQGANSEAFF. The DNA for the CDR3 is TGTGCCAGTAGTTGGGCTATACAGGGGGCGAACTCTGAAGCTTTCTTT. V is TRBV19 and J is TRBJ1-1, with 9 positions matching TRBD1. Per the germline V gene, CDR1 is LNHDA and CDR2 is SQIVND (reference sequence). The CDR3 length is 16 residues.

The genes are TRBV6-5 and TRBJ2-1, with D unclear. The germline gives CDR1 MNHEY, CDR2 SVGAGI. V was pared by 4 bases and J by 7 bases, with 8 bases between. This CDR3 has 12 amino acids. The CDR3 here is CASSSGGNEQFF. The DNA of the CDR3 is TGTGCCAGCAGTTCCGGCGGTAATGAGCAGTTCTTC.